A single sample gave rise to the 25 T cell receptor beta chains below, sequenced in a study of blood T cell repertoires in COVID-19. Sequencing was performed with immunoSEQ multiplex PCR; in TCRdb, only in-frame clones are kept and a portion is missing. The profile shows 170,000 or so clones, more than 85% of them singletons. Sequenced input: peripheral blood. The source of these receptors is a man aged 35 to 55 with active or convalescent COVID-19.

This clone is a singleton in its sample. The CDR3 sequence is CASSRDRNNEQFF. In DNA, the CDR3 is TGTGCCAGCAGCCGGGACAGAAACAATGAGCAGTTCTTC. The chain recombines TRBV3-1 (or the pseudogene TRBV3-2) with TRBJ2-1, with 7 bases identical to TRBD1. The junction had 2 bases not matched to a gene; V was cut back by 4 bases and J by 5 bases. Per the germline V gene, CDR1 is LGHDT and CDR2 is YNNKEL (reference sequence). The CDR3 spans 13 residues.

Here the CDR3 reads CASERGTGELFF. The CDR3 DNA sequence: TGTGCCAGCGAACGCGGGACCGGGGAGCTGTTTTTT. The chain employs TRBV2 and TRBJ2-2; TRBD2 is a possible D gene (5 bases). V shed 8 bases and J shed 5 bases, with 9 bases lying between them. Germline lookup yields CDR1 SNHLY and CDR2 FYNNEI. This CDR3 has 12 amino acids.

J is TRBJ1-1 and V is TRBV4-3; D is unresolved. CDR1 and CDR2 (germline): LGHNA, YSLEER. The CDR3 sequence is 15 residues long. V gave up 0 bases and J gave up 4 bases, with 12 bases separating them. The CDR3 spells CASSQDARVATEAFF. Here the CDR3 DNA reads TGCGCCAGCAGCCAAGATGCCCGGGTTGCCACTGAAGCTTTCTTT.

The chain has TRBV5-8 and TRBJ1-5; maybe TRBD1 (6 bases). Germline V gene data show CDR1 as SGHTS and CDR2 as YDEGEE. The CDR3 runs to 15 residues. Trimming shortened V by 1 base and J by 0 bases, and 8 bases separated the two germline ends. The CDR3 loop reads CASSLQGYSNQPQHF. DNA for the CDR3: TGTGCCAGCAGCTTGCAGGGGTATAGCAATCAGCCCCAGCATTTT.

The chain recombines TRBV4-1 with TRBJ2-5; 7 positions match TRBD2. The germline V gene has CDR1 MGHRA and CDR2 YSYEKL. This CDR3 spans 17 amino acids. V lost 1 base, J lost 6 bases, and 14 bases stayed unmatched. The CDR3 DNA sequence: TGCGCCAGCAGCCAAGGACTAGCTCGGTCCCCTTTACAGACCCAGTACTTC. As protein: CASSQGLARSPLQTQYF.

V usage is TRBV7-2 and J usage is TRBJ2-1; tentative D call: TRBD2 (5 bases). Germline assignment: CDR1 SGHTA and CDR2 FQGNSA. The CDR3 runs to 18 residues. Between the trimmed V and J ends, which lost 2 bases and 7 bases, there was a span of 24 bases. The CDR3 spells CASSLRIKLVRGLNEQFF. CDR3 DNA sequence: TGTGCCAGCAGCTTAAGGATAAAGTTGGTTCGGGGATTGAATGAGCAGTTCTTC.

The chain joins TRBV15 to TRBJ2-3; TRBD2 matches 11 bases. Per germline, CDR1 LNHNV and CDR2 YYDKDF (reference sequence). The CDR3 loop spans 17 amino acids. V dropped 2 bases and J dropped 4; count of bases not matched to a gene: 8. The CDR3 is CATSRTLAGGHADTQYF. DNA of the CDR3: TGTGCCACCAGCAGAACATTAGCGGGGGGGCATGCAGATACGCAGTATTTT.

The rearrangement uses TRBV4-1 and TRBJ2-1; a weak D match, TRBD2 (5 bases). V was clipped by 2 bases and J by 0 bases, with 14 bases between them. Germline V gene data show CDR1 as MGHRA and CDR2 as YSYEKL. The CDR3 totals 17 residues. CDR3 sequence (DNA): TGCGCCAGCAGCCAAACCCCCCTTGGGAGCTCCTACAATGAGCAGTTCTTC. This encodes CASSQTPLGSSYNEQFF.

The V call is TRBV5-6, the J call TRBJ1-6; D remains unclear. Trimming took 4 bases from V and 1 from J, leaving 9 bases between them. The CDR3 loop spans 15 amino acids. Per the germline V gene, CDR1 is SGHDT and CDR2 is YYEEEE. CDR3 nucleotides: TGTGCCAGCAGCCCCCCGGGGTCCTATAATTCACCCCTCCACTTT. It encodes CASSPPGSYNSPLHF. Together with reference TRBV5-6 and TRBJ1-6, the CDR3 gives the full variable domain: DAGVTQSPTHLIKTRGQQVTLRCSPKSGHDTVSWYQQALGQGPQFIFQYYEEEERQRGNFPDRFSGHQFPNYSSELNVNALLLGDSALYLCASSPPGSYNSPLHFGNGTRLTVT.

The CDR3 DNA sequence: TGTGCCAGCAGCTTAGCGGGCCAGGCAAACATTCAGTACTTC. Translation gives CASSLAGQANIQYF. The gene calls are TRBV7-9 and TRBJ2-4; no definite D call. The germline V gene encodes CDR1 SEHNR and CDR2 FQNEAQ (reference sequence). Trimming removed 0 bases at V and 6 bases at J, with 9 bases between. The CDR3 extends over 14 amino acids.

V is TRBV24-1 and J is TRBJ1-5; TRBD1 matches 9 bases. CDR1 is KGHDR and CDR2 is SFDVKD in the germline V gene. CDR3 length equals 16 residues. Trimming removed 3 bases from V and 4 bases from J; junction bases left unmatched: 6. The CDR3 bases are TGTGCCACCAGTGATCCCCGACAGGGGGTTAATCAGCCCCAGCATTTT. This gives the protein CATSDPRQGVNQPQHF.

The chain joins TRBV30 to TRBJ2-3; D not certain. V lost 7 bases and J lost 0, with 11 bases in between. Germline V gene sequence: CDR1 GTSNPN, CDR2 SVGIG (reference sequence). The CDR3 loop spans 13 amino acids. DNA of the CDR3: TGTGCCTCTACCCACCGAAGCACAGATACGCAGTATTTT. Protein: CASTHRSTDTQYF.

The sample holds one count of this clone. The rearrangement links TRBV7-3 to TRBJ2-2, with a tentative D call TRBD2 (5 bases). Germline CDR1 is SGHTA and CDR2 is FQGTGA. The CDR3 has 11 amino acids. Trimming stripped 10 bases from V and 7 bases from J, with 10 bases between. CDR3 DNA: TGTGCCATCGAGAGGGACGGGGAGCTGTTTTTT. Protein sequence: CAIERDGELFF. The full variable domain, completed using reference TRBV7-3 and TRBJ2-2, is GAGVSQTPSNKVTEKGKYVELRCDPISGHTALYWYRQSLGQGPEFLIYFQGTGAADDSGLPNDRFFAVRPEGSVSTLKIQRTERGDSAVYLCAIERDGELFFGEGSRLTVL.

The chain is built from TRBV27 and TRBJ1-6, with D possibly matching TRBD1 (5 bases). V lost 6 bases and J lost 7, with 13 bases in between. Germline CDR1 reads MNHEY; CDR2 reads SMNVEV (reference sequence). This CDR3 contains 14 residues. Written as DNA, the CDR3 is TGTGCCAGCAGGACCCCGACAGCCAATTCACCCCTCCACTTT. Translating it yields CASRTPTANSPLHF.

The chain combines TRBV6-2 or TRBV6-3 with TRBJ1-5, with a tentative D call TRBD1 (6 bases). Germline V gene data show CDR1 as MNHEY and CDR2 as SVGEGT. CDR3 length equals 16 residues. V shed 6 bases and J shed 6 bases, with 21 bases lying between them. CDR3 DNA: TGTGCCAGCAGCGACCCCCGTGAGGGCAGGGGTCAGCCCCAGCATTTT. It is translated as CASSDPREGRGQPQHF.

The CDR3 sequence: CASSSRQGGGSPLHF. DNA for the CDR3: TGTGCCAGCAGCTCTCGACAGGGTGGTGGTTCACCCCTCCACTTT. V gene TRBV7-2 combines with J gene TRBJ1-6; 7 bases agree with TRBD1. This CDR3 comprises 15 residues. J lost 9 bases, V lost 4 bases, and 9 bases had no gene match. Germline CDR1 SGHTA, CDR2 FQGNSA.

DNA for the CDR3: TGTGCCAGCAGCGCCCACGAGGGACAGGGGGCGGACGAGCAGTACTTC. It encodes CASSAHEGQGADEQYF. The chain links TRBV9 to TRBJ2-7; 12 bases map to TRBD1. Germline lookup yields CDR1 SGDLS and CDR2 YYNGEE. V lost 3 bases and J lost 5; bases outside the gene matches: 9. This CDR3 has 16 residues.

This chain connects TRBV2 to TRBJ2-7; possible D gene TRBD1, 6 bases. Trimming cost V 5 bases and J 2 bases, with 19 bases left between them. The CDR3 totals 16 residues. Germline V gives CDR1 SNHLY, CDR2 FYNNEI. CDR3 region: CASSTRSGTNPYEQYF. The CDR3 DNA reads as TGTGCCAGCAGTACGCGGTCCGGGACAAACCCCTACGAGCAGTACTTC.

This clone came up once. The V and J genes are TRBV10-2 and TRBJ1-1, with D uncertain. Trimming took off 4 bases at V and 9 bases at J, with 9 bases between the two ends. The CDR3 has 11 residues. Germline V gene sequence: CDR1 WSHSY, CDR2 SAAADI. The CDR3: CASSVSGKAFF. CDR3 nucleotide sequence: TGCGCCAGCAGTGTCTCCGGGAAAGCTTTCTTT.

This chain links TRBV28 with TRBJ1-1, with 7 bases aligning to TRBD1. In germline, CDR1 is MDHEN, CDR2 SYDVKM. After removal of 5 bases from V and 1 base from J, the junction contained 10 bases not matched to a gene. The CDR3 is 16 residues long. The CDR3 coding sequence is TGTGCCAGCAGTCGAAGGACAGGTAAGAGGAACACTGAAGCTTTCTTT. Its protein product is CASSRRTGKRNTEAFF.

The chain combines TRBV19 with TRBJ1-5, with 7 bases fitting TRBD1. Germline CDR1 and CDR2: LNHDA and SQIVND (reference sequence). The CDR3 has 15 amino acids. J was trimmed by 3 bases and V by 5 bases; bases with no gene match: 7. The CDR3 loop reads CASSPPDRNNQPQHF. The DNA for the CDR3 is TGTGCCAGTAGTCCTCCGGACAGGAACAATCAGCCCCAGCATTTT.

The chain recombines TRBV28 with TRBJ1-3, with D possibly matching TRBD1 (5 bases). CDR3 length: 14 residues. The V end was cut by 7 bases, the J end by 4 bases, with 14 bases between. Germline CDR1 and CDR2: MDHEN and SYDVKM. The CDR3 protein is CASTSTRAGNTIYF. The CDR3 coding sequence is TGTGCCAGCACCTCCACCAGGGCCGGAAACACCATATATTTT.

This chain connects TRBV27 to TRBJ1-2, with 8 bases matching TRBD1. J lost 7 bases, V lost 6 bases, and 7 bases had no gene match. The germline gives CDR1 MNHEY, CDR2 SMNVEV (reference sequence). The CDR3 length is 13 residues. CDR3: CASSPTGGRGYTF. The CDR3 DNA is TGTGCCAGCAGCCCTACAGGGGGGCGTGGCTACACCTTC.

This chain joins TRBV5-1 and TRBJ2-2, with D perhaps matching TRBD1 (6 bases). CDR1 SGHRS and CDR2 YFSETQ come from the germline V gene. Trimming took 1 base from V and 5 from J, leaving 21 bases between them. The CDR3 spans 18 residues. The CDR3 nucleotides read TGCGCCAGCAGCTTGTCGGGCTCGGTCAGGGGATTTACCGGGGAGCTGTTTTTT. Encoded protein: CASSLSGSVRGFTGELFF.

The chain recombines TRBV5-1 with TRBJ2-7; 8 nucleotides agree with TRBD1. Germline V gene data show CDR1 as SGHRS and CDR2 as YFSETQ. The CDR3 is made up of 15 amino acids. V trimming: 3 bases; J trimming: 3 bases; junction bases outside the gene matches: 8. The CDR3 nucleotides read TGCGCCAGCAGCTCGGACTCAGGACAGGGCTACGAGCAGTACTTC. Protein product: CASSSDSGQGYEQYF.